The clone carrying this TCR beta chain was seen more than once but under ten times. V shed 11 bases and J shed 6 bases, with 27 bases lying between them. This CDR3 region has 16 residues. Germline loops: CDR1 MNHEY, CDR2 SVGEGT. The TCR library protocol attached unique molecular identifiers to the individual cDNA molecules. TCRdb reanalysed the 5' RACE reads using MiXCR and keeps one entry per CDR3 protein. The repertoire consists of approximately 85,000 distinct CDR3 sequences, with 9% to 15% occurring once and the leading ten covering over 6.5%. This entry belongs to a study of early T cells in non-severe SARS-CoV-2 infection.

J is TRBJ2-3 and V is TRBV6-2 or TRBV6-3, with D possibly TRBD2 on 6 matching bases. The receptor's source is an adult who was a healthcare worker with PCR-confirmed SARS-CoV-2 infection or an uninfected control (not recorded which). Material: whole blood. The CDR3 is CASTSAGSLRWDTQYF. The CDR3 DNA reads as TGTGCCTCAACCTCCGCGGGGTCCCTTCGATGGGATACGCAGTATTTT.